This T cell receptor beta chain derives from a study of T cell responses to AZD1222 COVID-19 vaccine. At the level of the study: Second-dose schedules of about 4 or about 12 weeks were combined. Study conclusions and caveats: The study sampled repertoires only after the peak T cell response. Baseline serostatus was positive in only six AZD1222 recipients. Among vaccine-associated CD4 TCRs, coverage spanned spike, with dominance at 160-218 and 743-854.

CDR3 length equals 12 residues. Germline V gene sequence: CDR1 SEHNR, CDR2 FQNEAQ (reference sequence). V gave up 6 bases and J gave up 4 bases, with 8 bases separating them. The assay was immunoSEQ multiplex PCR, and TCRdb's table has in-frame clones only and misses some. The sample contains 200,000 or so clones, 94% of which appear only once. On this clone: Its matching antigen is unknown.

This receptor was taken from an adult in good health. This specimen consisted of peripheral blood, obtained on day 0 of AZD1222 vaccination. This chain links TRBV7-9 with TRBJ2-3; D is undetermined. The CDR3 reads CASRDGSDTQYF. CDR3 in DNA: TGTGCCAGCAGGGATGGATCAGATACGCAGTATTTT.